These 29 T cell receptor beta chains came from one sample sequenced in a study of blood T cell repertoires in COVID-19. Assay used: immunoSEQ multiplex PCR; TCRdb lists only in-frame clones, some missing. The table has about 140,000 clones, over 80% seen once. Sequencing was carried out using peripheral blood. These receptors were collected from a human donor in a cohort sampled during active COVID-19.

The chain has TRBV14 and TRBJ2-6, with D maybe TRBD2 (6 bases). The CDR3 contains 16 residues. V was clipped by 5 bases and J by 0 bases, with 11 bases between them. Germline CDR1 is SGHDN and CDR2 is FVKESK. The CDR3 region is CASSIGGSSGANVLTF. The CDR3 coding sequence is TGTGCCAGCAGCATCGGAGGGAGCTCTGGGGCCAACGTCCTGACTTTC.

The rearrangement joins TRBV29-1 to TRBJ1-2; 9 nucleotides match TRBD1. This CDR3 contains 14 residues. Germline V gene sequence: CDR1 SQVTM, CDR2 ANQGSEA. V lost 5 bases, J lost 5 bases, and 9 bases stayed unmatched. The CDR3 DNA follows: TGCAGCGTTCCCCCGGGGGGACAGGGATATGGCTACACCTTC. The encoded protein is CSVPPGGQGYGYTF.

The sample holds one count of this clone. The rearrangement joins TRBV30 to TRBJ2-7; possible D gene TRBD2, 6 bases. This CDR3 has 15 residues. Trimming took off 0 bases at V and 2 bases at J, with 14 bases between the two ends. CDR1 and CDR2 from the germline V gene are GTSNPN and SVGIG (reference sequence). CDR3 bases: TGTGCCTGGAGTGTGGGAGCGGGCCTAGCCTACGAGCAGTACTTC. It translates to CAWSVGAGLAYEQYF.

V gene TRBV7-2 combines with J gene TRBJ1-6; D uncertain. V was cut by 5 bases and J by 0 bases, with 8 bases left in between. From germline, CDR1 is SGHTA and CDR2 FQGNSA. This CDR3 spans 15 amino acids. CDR3 in amino acids: CASSVTFSYNSPLHF. The CDR3 DNA follows: TGTGCCAGCAGCGTGACTTTCTCCTATAATTCACCCCTCCACTTT. Using reference TRBV7-2 and TRBJ1-6 for the parts outside the CDR3, the full variable domain is GAGVSQSPSNKVTEKGKDVELRCDPISGHTALYWYRQSLGQGLEFLIYFQGNSAPDKSGLPSDRFSAERTGGSVSTLTIQRTQQEDSAVYLCASSVTFSYNSPLHFGNGTRLTVT.

The rearrangement joins TRBV30 to TRBJ2-7, with 12 bases that match TRBD1. V lost 1 base to trimming and J lost 2 bases; unmatched junction nucleotides: 12. CDR1 GTSNPN and CDR2 SVGIG come from the germline V gene (reference sequence). The CDR3 totals 18 residues. The CDR3 loop is CAWSAGTGGLTPTYEQYF. In nucleotides, the CDR3 is TGTGCCTGGAGTGCCGGGACAGGGGGCCTTACACCGACCTACGAGCAGTACTTC.

This chain uses TRBV5-1 with TRBJ2-7; tentative D call: TRBD1 (6 bases). The V gene's germline CDR1 is SGHRS and CDR2 YFSETQ. V dropped 5 bases and J dropped 2 bases, with 14 bases sitting between them. The CDR3 totals 14 residues. CDR3 in amino acids: CASRFRTATYEQYF. In DNA form, the CDR3 reads TGCGCCAGCAGATTCAGGACAGCCACCTACGAGCAGTACTTC. Together with reference TRBV5-1 and TRBJ2-7, the CDR3 gives the full variable domain: KAGVTQTPRYLIKTRGQQVTLSCSPISGHRSVSWYQQTPGQGLQFLFEYFSETQRNKGNFPGRFSGRQFSNSRSEMNVSTLELGDSALYLCASRFRTATYEQYFGPGTRLTVT.

The chain carries TRBV27 and TRBJ2-1, with TRBD2 matching over 8 bases. The CDR3 has 12 amino acids. The V segment lost 11 bases and the J segment 4 bases; nucleotides outside the gene matches: 4. Germline-derived CDR1 and CDR2 are MNHEY and SMNVEV (reference sequence). CDR3 in DNA: TGTGCCGCGACTAGCGTATACAATGAGCAGTTCTTC. Residues: CAATSVYNEQFF.

This chain joins TRBV5-1 and TRBJ1-1; TRBD1 matches at 7 bases. The germline CDR1 and CDR2 sequences are SGHRS and YFSETQ. The CDR3 has 15 residues. V lost 2 bases, J lost 1 base, and 5 bases stayed unmatched. The DNA for the CDR3 is TGCGCCAGCAGCTTCATAGGGGGCGGGAACACTGAAGCTTTCTTT. Translating it yields CASSFIGGGNTEAFF.

The genes are TRBV4-1 and TRBJ1-2, with a tentative D call TRBD1 (6 bases). The V gene lost 4 bases and the J gene lost 6 bases, with 18 bases spanning the gap. The CDR3 contains 15 residues. CDR1 MGHRA and CDR2 YSYEKL come from the germline V gene. The CDR3 DNA reads as TGCGCCAGCAGCCGTCCCCAGGGGCCCCCTAATGGCTACACCTTC. Protein product: CASSRPQGPPNGYTF.

This sequence joins TRBV2 and TRBJ1-3; D is undetermined. Germline V gives CDR1 SNHLY, CDR2 FYNNEI. The CDR3 contains 14 residues. V lost 3 bases to trimming and J lost 1 base, with 7 bases between them. This chain's CDR3 is CASSESRSGNTIYF. CDR3 nucleotide sequence: TGTGCCAGCAGTGAGTCCCGGTCTGGAAACACCATATATTTT. The entire variable domain, with the rest obtained from reference TRBV2 and TRBJ1-3, is as follows: EPEVTQTPSHQVTQMGQEVILRCVPISNHLYFYWYRQILGQKVEFLVSFYNNEISEKSEIFDDQFSVERPDGSNFTLKIRSTKLEDSAMYFCASSESRSGNTIYFGEGSWLTVV.

The chain recombines TRBV18 with TRBJ2-7, with TRBD2 matching 7 bases. The V gene end was trimmed by 3 bases and the J gene end by 3 bases; junction bases not matched to a gene: 8. Germline V gene lookup returns CDR1 KGHSH and CDR2 LQKENI. This CDR3 is built from 15 residues. The CDR3 sequence: CASSPVPGGGYEQYF. CDR3 DNA sequence: TGTGCCAGCTCACCGGTACCAGGCGGGGGCTACGAGCAGTACTTC.

The chain links TRBV6-4 to TRBJ2-1, with 7 bases lining up with TRBD2. After removal of 1 base from V and 6 bases from J, the junction contained 9 bases not matched to a gene. This CDR3 has 16 amino acids. Germline CDR1 reads MRHNA; CDR2 reads SNTAGT. In DNA, the CDR3 is TGTGCCAGCAGTGACTGGTTTGGACTAGGGCTCAATGAGCAGTTCTTC. This translates into CASSDWFGLGLNEQFF.

The chain has TRBV2 and TRBJ1-2; 7 bases are shared with TRBD1. The CDR3 is 14 residues long. The V and J ends lost 2 bases and 6 bases, in that order; junction bases with no gene match: 6. Germline lookup yields CDR1 SNHLY and CDR2 FYNNEI. In DNA, the CDR3 is TGTGCCAGCAGTGAATATGAGGGGGCGCATGGCTACACCTTC. Its translation is CASSEYEGAHGYTF.

The rearrangement links TRBV7-2 to TRBJ1-2, with 10 bases matching TRBD1. The trim removed 2 bases at V and 4 bases at J, leaving 4 bases unmatched. This CDR3 has 15 amino acids. Germline CDR1 reads SGHTA; CDR2 reads FQGNSA. The CDR3 protein is CASSLRDRGLYGYTF. The CDR3 nucleotides read TGTGCCAGCAGCTTACGGGACAGGGGCCTCTATGGCTACACCTTC.

This clone turned up a few times. This CDR3 reads CASSLEGAYGYTF. CDR3 coding DNA: TGTGCCAGCAGTTTAGAGGGGGCTTATGGCTACACCTTC. This chain links TRBV12-3 or TRBV12-4 with TRBJ1-2; TRBD1 aligns across 7 bases. CDR3 length: 13 residues. Trimming at V came to 1 base and at J to 5 bases, leaving 1 base not matched to a gene.

With regard to this clone: The same CDR3 also results from other DNA sequences found in this sample. This rearrangement joins TRBV3-1 (or the pseudogene TRBV3-2) to TRBJ1-5; a weak D match, TRBD1 (5 bases). V lost 2 bases and J lost 6, with 5 bases in between. Germline assignment: CDR1 LGHDT and CDR2 YNNKEL (reference sequence). There are 12 residues in the CDR3. Written as DNA, the CDR3 is TGTGCCAGCAGCCAAAGGGGTCAGCCCCAGCATTTT. Encoded protein: CASSQRGQPQHF.

This CDR3 reads CASSQNRGTNYGYTF. The CDR3 nucleotides read TGTGCCAGCAGCCAGAACAGGGGGACTAACTATGGCTACACCTTC. The chain employs TRBV3-1 (or the pseudogene TRBV3-2) and TRBJ1-2; 8 nucleotides line up with TRBD1. This CDR3 spans 15 amino acids. The V gene's germline CDR1 is LGHDT and CDR2 YNNKEL (reference sequence). Unmatched junction bases numbered 3, after V lost 3 bases and J lost 0 bases.

This clone was picked up a small number of times. V and J are TRBV24-1 and TRBJ1-1; D possibly corresponds to TRBD1 (5 bases). The CDR3 extends over 10 amino acids. V was clipped by 9 bases and J by 7 bases, with 8 bases between them. Germline CDR1 KGHDR, CDR2 SFDVKD. The CDR3 loop is CATRTYEAFF. As DNA, the CDR3 is TGTGCCACCCGGACATATGAAGCTTTCTTT.

The rearrangement uses TRBV28 and TRBJ1-2, with 7 positions matching TRBD1. Germline loops: CDR1 MDHEN, CDR2 SYDVKM. The V gene end was trimmed by 5 bases and the J gene end by 4 bases; junction bases not matched to a gene: 7. This CDR3 region has 14 residues. In DNA, the CDR3 is TGTGCCAGCAGTCCACCAGGGGGAGCCTATGGCTACACCTTC. Protein product: CASSPPGGAYGYTF.

The table lists this clone with a few counts. The rearrangement uses TRBV6-5 and TRBJ1-1, with D perhaps TRBD1 (5 bases). Trimming shortened V by 7 bases and J by 1 base, and 13 bases separated the two germline ends. This CDR3 contains 14 residues. From germline, CDR1 is MNHEY and CDR2 SVGAGI. Here the CDR3 reads CASIDGAANTEAFF. In nucleotides, the CDR3 is TGTGCCAGCATCGATGGGGCTGCGAACACTGAAGCTTTCTTT.

The chain uses TRBV4-2 and TRBJ1-1, with TRBD1 as a possible D gene (5 bases). Trimming took 1 base from V and 1 from J, leaving 10 bases between them. The CDR3 length is 15 residues. In germline, CDR1 is LGHNA, CDR2 YNFKEQ. The CDR3 DNA sequence: TGTGCCAGCAGCCAAGGGCGCAGGGAGAACACTGAAGCTTTCTTT. This translates into CASSQGRRENTEAFF.

This chain connects TRBV5-6 to TRBJ1-2, with TRBD1 matching over 8 bases. The germline V gene has CDR1 SGHDT and CDR2 YYEEEE. The CDR3 extends over 14 amino acids. V dropped 0 bases and J dropped 5; count of bases not matched to a gene: 3. CDR3 DNA sequence: TGTGCCAGCAGCTTGGGGGGACAGGAATATGGCTACACCTTC. This gives the protein CASSLGGQEYGYTF.

This clone was counted between two and nine times. The chain employs TRBV29-1 and TRBJ2-2; D possibly corresponds to TRBD1 (6 bases). CDR1 and CDR2 from the germline V gene are SQVTM and ANQGSEA. CDR3 length: 14 amino acids. Trimming pared 3 bases from V and 1 base from J, leaving 9 bases between. CDR3 coding DNA: TGCAGCGTTGAGTTAGGGGGGAACACCGGGGAGCTGTTTTTT. Its translation is CSVELGGNTGELFF.

V is TRBV25-1 and J is TRBJ1-2, with D perhaps matching TRBD1 (6 bases). The CDR3 has 15 residues. With 6 bases removed from V and 6 bases from J, the gap between germline ends came to 20 bases. Germline CDR1 is MGHDK and CDR2 is SYGVNS. The CDR3 here is CASRPTTGVVHGYTF. Here the CDR3 DNA reads TGTGCCAGCAGGCCGACGACAGGAGTAGTACATGGCTACACCTTC.

This clone was seen once. V is TRBV7-6 and J is TRBJ2-7; 7 nucleotides agree with TRBD2. The CDR3 has 17 residues. Trimming removed 1 base from V and 3 bases from J; junction bases left unmatched: 12. CDR1 is SGHVS, CDR2 FNYEAQ, per germline. The chain's CDR3 is CASSLGDSAGENYEQYF. CDR3 coding DNA: TGTGCCAGCAGCTTAGGGGACTCGGCGGGGGAAAACTACGAGCAGTACTTC.

The gene calls are TRBV6-1 and TRBJ2-1; 8 bases fit TRBD2. V lost 1 base, J lost 6 bases, and 14 bases stayed unmatched. This CDR3 has 18 residues. CDR1 MNHNS and CDR2 SASEGT come from the germline V gene. CDR3 sequence: CASSEGRTPGLARNEQFF. DNA of the CDR3: TGTGCCAGCAGTGAAGGGCGGACCCCAGGACTAGCACGCAATGAGCAGTTCTTC.

The chain employs TRBV5-1 and TRBJ1-2; TRBD1 is a possible D gene (5 bases). V lost 5 bases, J lost 0 bases, and 14 bases lay in between. The CDR3 has 15 residues. Per germline, CDR1 SGHRS and CDR2 YFSETQ. CDR3 residues: CASSSFGGANYGYTF. DNA of the CDR3: TGCGCCAGCAGTTCTTTCGGGGGAGCTAACTATGGCTACACCTTC.

The chain employs TRBV2 and TRBJ2-5; D is possibly TRBD1 (6 bases). This CDR3 is built from 16 residues. V dropped 6 bases and J dropped 7 bases, with 24 bases sitting between them. Germline V CDR1 and CDR2: SNHLY, FYNNEI. The CDR3 region has the DNA TGTGCCAGCAGAGCTGCCGGGAACAGGGTCCTTCTGACCCAGTACTTC. Translating gives CASRAAGNRVLLTQYF.

The chain combines TRBV21-1 with TRBJ2-7; the D segment call TRBD2 is taken from the table without a DNA check. TRBV21-1 is labeled a pseudogene. The CDR3 consists of 11 residues. As DNA, the CDR3 is TGTGCCAGCAGCATACTCTACGAGCAGTACTTC. Its translation is CASSILYEQYF.